This T cell receptor (beta chain) emerged from a study of cytomegalovirus exposure and HLA in healthy donors. Points from the study as a whole: There were reportedly fewer N-insertions in an Asian-associated ancestry cluster than the roughly 670-donor mean, in a later analysis.

Both 60 Vbeta primers and 13 Jbeta primers went into the PCR. Method: immunoSEQ multiplex PCR; TCRdb's copy keeps in-frame clones and lacks some. This sample's clone table lists roughly 77,000 clones. On this clone itself: What it recognizes is unknown.

Material for sequencing was PBMCs. This TCR was recovered from a man under 40 in good health and CMV-seronegative.

CDR3 sequence (DNA): TGTGCCAGCAGCTTGGGGGACAGGGAGGGCTATGGCTACACCTTC. It yields the protein CASSLGDREGYGYTF. The chain uses TRBV5-8 and TRBJ1-2; TRBD1 agrees at 9 bases. Trimming took 0 bases from V and 4 from J; bases not matched to a gene: 4. Germline CDR1 and CDR2: SGHTS and YDEGEE. There are 15 residues in the CDR3.